The 3 T cell receptor beta chains below come from one sample, sequenced in a study of blood T cell repertoires in COVID-19. Clones were sequenced by immunoSEQ multiplex PCR, and TCRdb holds only the in-frame ones, with some missing. The sample carries tens of thousands of clones, 91% recorded once. Specimen: peripheral blood. Receptor source: a human donor in a cohort sampled during active COVID-19.

The chain couples TRBV19 to TRBJ1-1, with 8 bases that match TRBD1. Unmatched junction bases numbered 7, after V lost 6 bases and J lost 4 bases. Germline V gene sequence: CDR1 LNHDA, CDR2 SQIVND (reference sequence). The CDR3 covers 14 residues. CDR3 DNA: TGTGCCAGTAGCCCGACAGGGGTTTTCACTGAAGCTTTCTTT. Its translation is CASSPTGVFTEAFF.

V is TRBV7-2 and J is TRBJ2-1, with a tentative D call TRBD2 (5 bases). The CDR3 has 15 residues. CDR1 and CDR2 from the germline V gene are SGHTA and FQGNSA. The V end lost 5 bases, the J end lost 8 bases, and 19 bases lay between the germline ends. The CDR3 spells CASSVPPPRVYEQFF. The DNA of the CDR3 is TGTGCCAGCAGCGTACCCCCCCCGCGGGTCTATGAGCAGTTCTTC.

This chain connects TRBV3-1 (or the pseudogene TRBV3-2) to TRBJ2-5; 8 nucleotides agree with TRBD1. Trimming removed 4 bases from V and 0 bases from J; junction bases left unmatched: 4. Germline CDR1 reads LGHDT; CDR2 reads YNNKEL (reference sequence). This CDR3 contains 15 residues. The DNA of the CDR3 is TGTGCCAGCAGCCCGACAGGGGCGAACCAAGAGACCCAGTACTTC. Translating it yields CASSPTGANQETQYF.